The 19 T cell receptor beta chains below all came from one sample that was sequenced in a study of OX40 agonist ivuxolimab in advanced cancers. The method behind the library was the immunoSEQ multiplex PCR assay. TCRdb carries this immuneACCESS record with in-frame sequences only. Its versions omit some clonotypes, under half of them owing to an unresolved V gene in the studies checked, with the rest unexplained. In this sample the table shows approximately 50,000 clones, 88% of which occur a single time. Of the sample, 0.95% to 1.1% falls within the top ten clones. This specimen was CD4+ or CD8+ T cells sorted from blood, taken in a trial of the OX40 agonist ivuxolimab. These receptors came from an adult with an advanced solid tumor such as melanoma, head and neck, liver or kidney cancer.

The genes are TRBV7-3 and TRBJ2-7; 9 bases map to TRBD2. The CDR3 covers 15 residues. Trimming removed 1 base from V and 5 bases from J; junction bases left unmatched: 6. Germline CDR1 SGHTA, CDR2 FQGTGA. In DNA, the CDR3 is TGTGCCAGCAGCTTAATGGCGGGAGGGGTCCACGAGCAGTACTTC. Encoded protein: CASSLMAGGVHEQYF.

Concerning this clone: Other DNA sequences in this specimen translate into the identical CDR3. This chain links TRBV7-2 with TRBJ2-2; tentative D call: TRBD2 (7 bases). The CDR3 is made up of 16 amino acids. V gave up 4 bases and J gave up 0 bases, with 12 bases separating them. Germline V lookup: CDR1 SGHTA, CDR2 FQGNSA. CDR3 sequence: CASSSRGGANTGELFF. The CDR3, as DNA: TGTGCCAGCAGCTCCCGAGGGGGGGCGAACACCGGGGAGCTGTTTTTT.

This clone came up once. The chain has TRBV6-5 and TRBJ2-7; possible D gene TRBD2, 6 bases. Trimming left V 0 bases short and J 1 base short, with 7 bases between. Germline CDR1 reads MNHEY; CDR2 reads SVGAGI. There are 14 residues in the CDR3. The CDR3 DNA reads TGTGCCAGCAGTTACTCGCGGGATTCCTACGAGCAGTACTTC. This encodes CASSYSRDSYEQYF.

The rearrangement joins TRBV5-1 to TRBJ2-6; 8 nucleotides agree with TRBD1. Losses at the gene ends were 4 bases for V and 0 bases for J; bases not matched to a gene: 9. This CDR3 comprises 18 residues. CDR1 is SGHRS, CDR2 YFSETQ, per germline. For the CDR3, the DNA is TGCGCCAGCAGCCGGGGACAGGCAATAAGCTCTGGGGCCAACGTCCTGACTTTC. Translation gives CASSRGQAISSGANVLTF.

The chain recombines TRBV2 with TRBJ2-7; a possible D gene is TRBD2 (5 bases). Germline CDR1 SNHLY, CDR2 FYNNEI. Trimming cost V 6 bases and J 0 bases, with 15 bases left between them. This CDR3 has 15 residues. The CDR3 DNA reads TGTGCCAGCAGAAGGACTGAACGACTCTCCTACGAGCAGTACTTC. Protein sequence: CASRRTERLSYEQYF.

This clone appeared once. CDR3 region: CASSWTGQGWGKTQYF. CDR3 sequence (DNA): TGCGCCAGCAGCTGGACGGGACAGGGTTGGGGAAAGACCCAGTACTTC. This chain connects TRBV5-1 to TRBJ2-5; 9 bases fit TRBD1. The V gene end was trimmed by 3 bases and the J gene end by 6 bases; junction bases not matched to a gene: 12. Germline V gene data show CDR1 as SGHRS and CDR2 as YFSETQ. There are 16 residues in the CDR3.

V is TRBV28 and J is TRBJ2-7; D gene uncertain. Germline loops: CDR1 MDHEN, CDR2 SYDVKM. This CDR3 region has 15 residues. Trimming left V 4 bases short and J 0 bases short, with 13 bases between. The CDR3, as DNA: TGTGCCAGCAGTTCCCCGGACCCCGGCTCCTACGAGCAGTACTTC. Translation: CASSSPDPGSYEQYF.

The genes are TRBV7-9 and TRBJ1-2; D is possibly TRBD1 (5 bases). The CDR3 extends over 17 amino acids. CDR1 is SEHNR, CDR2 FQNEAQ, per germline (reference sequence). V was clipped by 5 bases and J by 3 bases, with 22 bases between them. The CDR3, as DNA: TGTGCCAGCAGCCCCTTGGGCCCCCAGGGTGGTGACTATGGCTACACCTTC. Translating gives CASSPLGPQGGDYGYTF.

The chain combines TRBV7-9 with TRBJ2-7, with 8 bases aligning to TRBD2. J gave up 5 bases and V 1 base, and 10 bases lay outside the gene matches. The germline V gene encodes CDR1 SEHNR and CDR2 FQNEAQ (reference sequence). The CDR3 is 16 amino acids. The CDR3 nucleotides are TGTGCCAGCAGCTTAGAAGCGGGAGCGCCGGCGGACGAGCAGTACTTC. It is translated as CASSLEAGAPADEQYF.

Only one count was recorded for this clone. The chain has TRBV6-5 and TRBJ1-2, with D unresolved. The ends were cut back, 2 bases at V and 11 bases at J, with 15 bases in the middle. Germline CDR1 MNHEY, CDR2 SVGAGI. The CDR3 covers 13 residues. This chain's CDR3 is CASSYTAASGYTF. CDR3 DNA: TGTGCCAGCAGTTACACGGCGGCCAGTGGATACACCTTC.

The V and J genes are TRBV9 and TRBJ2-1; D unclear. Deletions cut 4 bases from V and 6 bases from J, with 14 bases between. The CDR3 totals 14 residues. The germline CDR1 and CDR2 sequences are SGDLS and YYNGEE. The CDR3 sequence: CASSPRLGINEQFF. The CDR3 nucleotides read TGTGCCAGCAGCCCCCGTTTGGGGATCAATGAGCAGTTCTTC.

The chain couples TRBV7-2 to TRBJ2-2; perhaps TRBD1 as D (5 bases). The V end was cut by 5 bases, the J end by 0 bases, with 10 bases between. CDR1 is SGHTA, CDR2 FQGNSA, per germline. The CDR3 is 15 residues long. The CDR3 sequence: CASSRDRPNTGELFF. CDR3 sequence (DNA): TGTGCCAGCAGCCGCGACAGACCGAACACCGGGGAGCTGTTTTTT. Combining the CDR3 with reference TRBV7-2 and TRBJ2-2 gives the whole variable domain GAGVSQSPSNKVTEKGKDVELRCDPISGHTALYWYRQSLGQGLEFLIYFQGNSAPDKSGLPSDRFSAERTGGSVSTLTIQRTQQEDSAVYLCASSRDRPNTGELFFGEGSRLTVL.

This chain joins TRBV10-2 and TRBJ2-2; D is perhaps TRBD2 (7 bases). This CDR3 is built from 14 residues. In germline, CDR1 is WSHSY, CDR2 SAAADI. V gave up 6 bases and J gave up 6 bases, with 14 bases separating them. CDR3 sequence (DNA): TGCGCCAGCAGGGGGGCGGGAGAAGCCGGGGAGCTGTTTTTT. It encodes CASRGAGEAGELFF.

The CDR3 here is CASSQLLAGNEQFF. The CDR3 coding sequence is TGTGCCAGCAGCCAATTACTAGCTGGCAATGAGCAGTTCTTC. The chain has TRBV4-2 and TRBJ2-1, with TRBD2 as a possible D gene (6 bases). This CDR3 spans 14 amino acids. The V and J ends lost 2 bases and 6 bases respectively, with 11 bases between them. Germline assignment: CDR1 LGHNA and CDR2 YNFKEQ.

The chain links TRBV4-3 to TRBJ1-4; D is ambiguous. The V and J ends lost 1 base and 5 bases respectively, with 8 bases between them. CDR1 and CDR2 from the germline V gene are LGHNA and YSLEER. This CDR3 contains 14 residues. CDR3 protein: CASSQGWENEKLFF. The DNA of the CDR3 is TGCGCCAGCAGCCAAGGTTGGGAAAATGAAAAACTGTTTTTT.

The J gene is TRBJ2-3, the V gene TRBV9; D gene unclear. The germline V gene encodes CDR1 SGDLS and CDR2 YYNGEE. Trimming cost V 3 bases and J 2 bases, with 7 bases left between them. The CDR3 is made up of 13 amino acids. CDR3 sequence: CASSAAHTDTQYF. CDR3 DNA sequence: TGTGCCAGCAGCGCTGCACACACAGATACGCAGTATTTT.

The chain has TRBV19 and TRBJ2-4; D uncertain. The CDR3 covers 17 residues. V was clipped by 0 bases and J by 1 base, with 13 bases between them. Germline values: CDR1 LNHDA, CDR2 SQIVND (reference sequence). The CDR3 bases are TGTGCCAGTAGTATAGATCGTGTAGGGATGGCCAAAAACATTCAGTACTTC. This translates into CASSIDRVGMAKNIQYF. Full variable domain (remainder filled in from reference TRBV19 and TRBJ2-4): DGGITQSPKYLFRKEGQNVTLSCEQNLNHDAMYWYRQDPGQGLRLIYYSQIVNDFQKGDIAEGYSVSREKKESFPLTVTSAQKNPTAFYLCASSIDRVGMAKNIQYFGAGTRLSVL.

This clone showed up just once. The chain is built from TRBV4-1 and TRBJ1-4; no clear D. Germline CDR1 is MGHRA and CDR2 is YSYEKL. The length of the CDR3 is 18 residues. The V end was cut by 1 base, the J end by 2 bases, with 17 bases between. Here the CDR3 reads CASSQGIASPGTNEKLFF. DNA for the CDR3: TGCGCCAGCAGCCAAGGGATCGCCTCCCCAGGCACTAATGAAAAACTGTTTTTT.

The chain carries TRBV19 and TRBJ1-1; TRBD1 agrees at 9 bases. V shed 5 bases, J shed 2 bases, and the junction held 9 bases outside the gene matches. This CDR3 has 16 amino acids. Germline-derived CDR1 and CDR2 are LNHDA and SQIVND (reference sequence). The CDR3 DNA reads TGTGCCAGTAGTTCGCACAGGGGGCCGGGAAACACTGAAGCTTTCTTT. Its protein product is CASSSHRGPGNTEAFF.